Listed below are T cell receptor beta chains from one sample, sequenced in a study of T-cell reconstitution after alpha-beta-depleted transplantation in children. TCRdb fed the PCR reads into MiXCR, producing one record per CDR3 protein. Among approximately 500,000 distinct CDR3 sequences, 27% were seen once, and the ten largest hold 30% to 40%. Sequences were derived from PBMCs, sampled before TCRalphabeta/CD19-depleted stem cell transplant. The receptors shown here come from a boy under two years old with Wiskott-Aldrich syndrome, due to receive a stem cell transplant. Both conserved end residues are part of each CDR3. The order of the fields is clone size, J gene, CDR3 length, D gene, V gene, CDR3 DNA, CDR3 protein. D genes are given only for firm matches. Clone size is given for some rows only: seen once, a few or many times, or a class if the clone is expanded.

clone size: NA
J gene: TRBJ2-1
CDR3 length: 17
D gene: TRBD2
V gene: TRBV20-1
CDR3 DNA: TGCAGTGCTAGAGGGACTAGCGGGAGGGCCATCTACAATGAGCAGTTCTTC
CDR3 protein: CSARGTSGRAIYNEQFF

clone size: few
J gene: TRBJ2-2
CDR3 length: 15
D gene: TRBD2
V gene: TRBV18
CDR3 DNA: TGTGCCAGCTCACCTCCCGGGAGGGACACCGGGGAGCTGTTTTTT
CDR3 protein: CASSPPGRDTGELFF

clone size: NA
J gene: TRBJ1-1
CDR3 length: 14
D gene: NA
V gene: TRBV5-1
CDR3 DNA: TGCGCCAGCACCACGGGACATTTGAACACTGAAGCTTTCTTT
CDR3 protein: CASTTGHLNTEAFF

clone size: NA
J gene: TRBJ2-1
CDR3 length: 14
D gene: NA
V gene: TRBV24-1
CDR3 DNA: TGTGCCACCCAGAGCGGATTCTCCTACAATGAGCAGTTCTTC
CDR3 protein: CATQSGFSYNEQFF

clone size: NA
J gene: TRBJ2-7
CDR3 length: 13
D gene: NA
V gene: TRBV5-1
CDR3 DNA: TGCGCCAGCGGTCCGGGACACCCGGGGAAGCAGTACTTC
CDR3 protein: CASGPGHPGKQYF

clone size: NA
J gene: TRBJ2-2
CDR3 length: 18
D gene: TRBD2
V gene: TRBV7-6
CDR3 DNA: TGTGCCAGCAGCGGGAGACTAGCGGCAGCCGCGAACACCGGGGAGCTGTTTTTT
CDR3 protein: CASSGRLAAAANTGELFF

clone size: NA
J gene: TRBJ1-5
CDR3 length: 13
D gene: NA
V gene: TRBV12-3/TRBV12-4
CDR3 DNA: TGTGCCAGCAGTCGTAAAGGCTATCAGCCCCAGCATTTT
CDR3 protein: CASSRKGYQPQHF

clone size: NA
J gene: TRBJ2-1
CDR3 length: 13
D gene: NA
V gene: TRBV6-5
CDR3 DNA: TGTGCCAGCAGTTACTCGAGTAATCGGGCTCAGTTCTTC
CDR3 protein: CASSYSSNRAQFF

clone size: few
J gene: TRBJ1-5
CDR3 length: 12
D gene: NA
V gene: TRBV20-1
CDR3 DNA: TGCAGTGCTAGCGTAGGGGATCAGCCCCAGCATTTT
CDR3 protein: CSASVGDQPQHF

clone size: NA
J gene: TRBJ2-1
CDR3 length: 14
D gene: TRBD2
V gene: TRBV6-5
CDR3 DNA: TGTGCCAGCCTGGGACTAGCGGGACGGAATGAGCAGTTCTTC
CDR3 protein: CASLGLAGRNEQFF

clone size: NA
J gene: TRBJ2-3
CDR3 length: 12
D gene: NA
V gene: TRBV12-3/TRBV12-4
CDR3 DNA: TGTGCCAGCAGTATAGAAACAGATACGCAGTATTTT
CDR3 protein: CASSIETDTQYF

clone size: few
J gene: TRBJ2-2
CDR3 length: 17
D gene: NA
V gene: TRBV5-1
CDR3 DNA: TGCGCCAGCAGCGAGAGAGGTCAGGGGACGAACACCGGGGAGCTGTTTTTT
CDR3 protein: CASSERGQGTNTGELFF

clone size: few
J gene: TRBJ2-1
CDR3 length: 14
D gene: TRBD1
V gene: TRBV27
CDR3 DNA: TGTGCCAGCAGTGACAGGGGCGCCTACAATGAGCAGTTCTTC
CDR3 protein: CASSDRGAYNEQFF

clone size: many
J gene: TRBJ2-1
CDR3 length: 13
D gene: NA
V gene: TRBV28
CDR3 DNA: TGTGCCAGCAGTTTAACTCAGTACAATGAGCAGTTCTTC
CDR3 protein: CASSLTQYNEQFF

clone size: few
J gene: TRBJ2-1
CDR3 length: 15
D gene: TRBD2
V gene: TRBV7-2
CDR3 DNA: TGTGCCAGCAGCTTACGACTAGCGGGAGACGGTGAGCAGTTCTTC
CDR3 protein: CASSLRLAGDGEQFF

clone size: NA
J gene: TRBJ2-5
CDR3 length: 16
D gene: TRBD2
V gene: TRBV20-1
CDR3 DNA: TGCAGTGCTAGGGGACTAGCGGGAGTGGGGCAAGAGACCCAGTACTTC
CDR3 protein: CSARGLAGVGQETQYF

clone size: NA
J gene: TRBJ1-1
CDR3 length: 16
D gene: TRBD1
V gene: TRBV13
CDR3 DNA: TGTGCCAGCAGCCCGGGGACAGGGGGCCGGGGCACTGAAGCTTTCTTT
CDR3 protein: CASSPGTGGRGTEAFF

clone size: few
J gene: TRBJ2-7
CDR3 length: 14
D gene: TRBD1
V gene: TRBV7-9
CDR3 DNA: TGTGCCAGCAGCCCGTGGACAGGGCAGGCCGAGCAGTACTTC
CDR3 protein: CASSPWTGQAEQYF

clone size: NA
J gene: TRBJ1-5
CDR3 length: 15
D gene: TRBD1
V gene: TRBV15
CDR3 DNA: TGTGCCACCAGCAGGGACAGGTATAGCAATCAGCCCCAGCATTTT
CDR3 protein: CATSRDRYSNQPQHF

clone size: NA
J gene: TRBJ1-3
CDR3 length: 16
D gene: NA
V gene: TRBV4-1
CDR3 DNA: TGCGCCAGCAGCCAAGAAGTGGGCATGACCCGAAACACCATATATTTT
CDR3 protein: CASSQEVGMTRNTIYF

clone size: NA
J gene: TRBJ2-3
CDR3 length: 14
D gene: NA
V gene: TRBV5-1
CDR3 DNA: TGCGCCAGCAGCCGGAGCGACTCCACAGATACGCAGTATTTT
CDR3 protein: CASSRSDSTDTQYF

clone size: NA
J gene: TRBJ2-3
CDR3 length: 16
D gene: TRBD2
V gene: TRBV29-1
CDR3 DNA: TGCAGCGTTGGGGCGTTGACTAGCGATAGCACAGATACGCAGTATTTT
CDR3 protein: CSVGALTSDSTDTQYF

clone size: NA
J gene: TRBJ1-4
CDR3 length: 15
D gene: NA
V gene: TRBV5-1
CDR3 DNA: TGCGCCAGCAGCTTGGCCGGGTCCAGCGCCGAAAAACTGTTTTTT
CDR3 protein: CASSLAGSSAEKLFF

clone size: many
J gene: TRBJ1-4
CDR3 length: 16
D gene: NA
V gene: TRBV7-6
CDR3 DNA: TGTGCCAGCAGCTTAGAGGGTGGGCTGAGTAATGAAAAACTGTTTTTT
CDR3 protein: CASSLEGGLSNEKLFF